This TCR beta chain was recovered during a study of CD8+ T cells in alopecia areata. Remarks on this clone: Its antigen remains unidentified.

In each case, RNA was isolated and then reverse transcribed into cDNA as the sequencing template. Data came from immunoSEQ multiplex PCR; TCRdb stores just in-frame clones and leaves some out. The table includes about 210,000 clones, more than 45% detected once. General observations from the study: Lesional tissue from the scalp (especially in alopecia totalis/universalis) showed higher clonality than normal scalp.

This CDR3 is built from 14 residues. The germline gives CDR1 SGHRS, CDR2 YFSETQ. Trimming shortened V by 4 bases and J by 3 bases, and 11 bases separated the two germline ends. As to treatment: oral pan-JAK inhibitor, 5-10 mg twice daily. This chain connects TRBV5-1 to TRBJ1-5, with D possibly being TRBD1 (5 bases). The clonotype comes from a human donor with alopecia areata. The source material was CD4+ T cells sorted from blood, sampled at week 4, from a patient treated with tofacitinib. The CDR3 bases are TGCGCCAGCAGCCGGGGAGGGGACAATCAGCCCCAGCATTTT. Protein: CASSRGGDNQPQHF.